Listed below are T cell receptor beta chains from one sample, sequenced in a study of blood T cell repertoires in COVID-19. The protocol was immunoSEQ multiplex PCR, while the TCRdb copy is restricted to in-frame clones and leaves out a portion. Of 200,000 to 250,000 clones in the sample, around 81% were seen once. Input material: peripheral blood. These receptors originate from a woman aged 55-70 years with active or convalescent COVID-19. CDR3s include the opening cysteine and the closing phenylalanine or tryptophan. Fields, in order: J gene, V gene, CDR3 protein.

TRBJ2-7,TRBV10-3,CAISAGGSSYEQYF
TRBJ2-1,TRBV11-3,CASSTGTSGGAYNEQFF
TRBJ1-1,TRBV19,CASSIGSGLTEAFF
TRBJ2-7,TRBV5-4,CASSLVGRATYEQYF
TRBJ2-2,TRBV5-6,CASRTGNTGELFF
TRBJ2-1,TRBV9,CASSPQQTVEQFF
TRBJ2-7,TRBV18,CASSEQMGLAGGPKDEQYF
TRBJ2-1,TRBV5-8,CASSLRGHPNSYNEQFF
TRBJ1-1,TRBV9,CASSAGATVNTEAFF
TRBJ1-1,TRBV7-8,CASSLDRGLAEAFF
TRBJ1-5,TRBV19,CASSMTGGDQPQHF
TRBJ1-5,TRBV5-6,CASSTRVGDYNQPQHF
TRBJ1-6,TRBV7-2,CASSLTGLSSYNSPLHF
TRBJ2-7,TRBV6-6,CASSYSTGSTDRYF
TRBJ1-1,TRBV6-4,CASSPAAGIGAEAFF
TRBJ1-6,TRBV3-1/TRBV3-2,CASSQDLGKGSSNSPLHF
TRBJ2-1,TRBV6-5,CASSSDRAGYNEQFF
TRBJ2-7,TRBV7-9,CASRHKKRTGYEQYF
TRBJ2-1,TRBV18,CASSPAGGINEQFF
TRBJ2-2,TRBV7-3,CASSFRSTAGELFF
TRBJ1-1,TRBV27,CASSRRSGTRDFTEAFF
TRBJ1-1,TRBV18,CASSPPGNTEAFF
TRBJ1-5,TRBV9,CASSKEGRSNQPQHF
TRBJ2-3,TRBV7-3,CASSLRDRDTQYF
TRBJ2-1,TRBV15,CATNRDSSYNEQFF
TRBJ2-1,TRBV9,CASSVGQGLLFGEQFF
TRBJ1-3,TRBV11-2,CASSPAGGEDTIYF
TRBJ2-1,TRBV5-5,CASSTDRDLSYNEQFF
TRBJ1-1,TRBV6-6,CASSYTGGRTEAFF
TRBJ1-2,TRBV6-5,CASRFQLNYGYTF
TRBJ2-5,TRBV19,CASSPGGLETQYF